Included here is one TCR beta chain sequence, with context. This specimen comes from a study of T cell repertoires in cytomegalovirus infection. Study-level background: Public TCR beta signatures provided an indication of both CMV infection and a matching HLA type.

V trimming: 5 bases; J trimming: 2 bases; junction bases outside the gene matches: 10. The germline V gene encodes CDR1 SGHAT and CDR2 FQNNGV. The CDR3 sequence is 18 residues long. In TCRdb, the reads were re-called with MiXCR into one record per CDR3 protein. The sample has around 250,000 distinct CDR3 sequences, approximately 15% seen once. The sample comprised CD8+ T cells from PBMCs. The chain uses TRBV11-2 and TRBJ2-5, with 14 bases identical to TRBD2. This TCR derives from a human donor in good health (CMV status not recorded). Some clones in this sample may be carry-over from other donors' samples. CDR3: CASSAPLTSGGDQETQYF. For the CDR3, the DNA is TGTGCCAGCAGCGCACCATTGACTAGCGGGGGGGATCAAGAGACCCAGTACTTC. The whole variable domain, filled in from reference TRBV11-2 and TRBJ2-5, reads EAGVAQSPRYKIIEKRQSVAFWCNPISGHATLYWYQQILGQGPKLLIQFQNNGVVDDSQLPKDRFSAERLKGVDSTLKIQPAKLEDSAVYLCASSAPLTSGGDQETQYFGPGTRLLVL.